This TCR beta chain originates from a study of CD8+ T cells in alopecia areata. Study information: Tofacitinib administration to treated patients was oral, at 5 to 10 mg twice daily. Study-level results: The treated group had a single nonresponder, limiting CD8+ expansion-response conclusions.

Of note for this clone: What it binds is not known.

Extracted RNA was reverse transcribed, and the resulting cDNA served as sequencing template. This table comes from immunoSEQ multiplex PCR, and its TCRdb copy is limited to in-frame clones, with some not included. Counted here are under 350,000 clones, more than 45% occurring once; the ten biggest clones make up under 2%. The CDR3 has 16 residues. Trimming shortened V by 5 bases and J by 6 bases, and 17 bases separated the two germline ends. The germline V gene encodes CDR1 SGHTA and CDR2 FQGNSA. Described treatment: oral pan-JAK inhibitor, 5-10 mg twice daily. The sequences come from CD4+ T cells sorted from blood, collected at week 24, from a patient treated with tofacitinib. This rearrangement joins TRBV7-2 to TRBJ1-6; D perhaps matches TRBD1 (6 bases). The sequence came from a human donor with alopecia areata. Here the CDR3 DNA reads TGTGCCAGCAGCGGAGCTGGGGGCCGCGTTAATTCACCCCTCCACTTT. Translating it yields CASSGAGGRVNSPLHF.